Following are 29 T cell receptor beta chains from one sample sequenced in a study of T cells expressing NK-cell markers. TCRdb re-called the 5' RACE reads; every CDR3 protein appears as one record, without DNA. The repertoire table contains roughly 350,000 distinct CDR3 sequences. The specimen was blood T cells: a sorted CD56 or NKG2C T cell subset, CD4+ or CD8+ T cells, or bulk PBMC T cells (not recorded which). The origin of the receptors is a man aged 18-69 years in good health.

The chain combines TRBV7-9 with TRBJ2-5; TCRdb outputs TRBD1, but without DNA this stays unchecked. Per germline, CDR1 SEHNR and CDR2 FQNEAQ (reference sequence). The CDR3 is made up of 15 amino acids. The CDR3 region is CASSSQAGTQETQYF.

The chain joins TRBV14 to TRBJ2-3; checking the TCRdb D call of TRBD1 is not possible without DNA. Germline CDR1 reads SGHDN; CDR2 reads FVKESK. The CDR3 has 16 residues. The CDR3 is CASSQDGGVRTDTQYF.

This chain uses TRBV5-8 with TRBJ1-2; TCRdb reports TRBD1, a call that lacks DNA to check it against. CDR1 and CDR2 (germline): SGHTS, YDEGEE. This CDR3 is 15 amino acids long. CDR3 residues: CASSLGPGPNYGYTF.

J is TRBJ2-1 and V is TRBV7-6; TCRdb's D call, TRBD1, is unchecked because there is no DNA. The CDR3 is 18 amino acids. Germline V gene data show CDR1 as SGHVS and CDR2 as FNYEAQ. The CDR3 sequence: CASSLGRRDRDRYNEQFF.

This chain connects TRBV14 to TRBJ1-1; TCRdb calls TRBD1, which cannot be checked without DNA. The germline V gene encodes CDR1 SGHDN and CDR2 FVKESK. This CDR3 is 14 amino acids long. The CDR3 loop is CASSQDLRQGRAFF.

V is TRBV6-1 and J is TRBJ1-2; TCRdb gives TRBD1 as the D gene, but with no DNA this cannot be confirmed. The CDR3 consists of 15 residues. Looked up from germline, CDR1 is MNHNS and CDR2 is SASEGT. CDR3 loop: CASSPFRESNYGYTF.

The V gene is TRBV5-1, the J gene TRBJ1-1. This CDR3 contains 13 residues. Germline V gene sequence: CDR1 SGHRS, CDR2 YFSETQ. CDR3 loop: CASSIAANTEAFF.

CDR3 sequence: CSAPVMGDTWGTDTQYF. J is TRBJ2-3 and V is TRBV20-1; the TCRdb call, TRBD1, lacks DNA for checking. Germline V gives CDR1 DFQATT, CDR2 SNEGSKA (reference sequence). The CDR3 runs to 17 residues.

The CDR3 spells CASSQDRLSSTDTQYF. The rearrangement links TRBV5-1 to TRBJ2-3. The CDR3 is 16 amino acids. Germline CDR1 and CDR2: SGHRS and YFSETQ.

This chain links TRBV3-1 with TRBJ1-1; TCRdb indicates TRBD1, and absent DNA this call remains unverified. The CDR3 has 15 residues. CDR1 is LGHDT and CDR2 is YNNKEL in the germline V gene (reference sequence). CDR3 sequence: CASSSYRDMNTEAFF.

The CDR3 spells CASSLYYNSPYGYTF. The chain recombines TRBV27 with TRBJ1-2. This CDR3 is built from 15 residues. CDR1 and CDR2 (germline): MNHEY, SMNVEV (reference sequence).

The rearrangement links TRBV20-1 to TRBJ2-5; TCRdb reports TRBD1, a call that lacks DNA to check it against. The CDR3 totals 15 residues. In germline, CDR1 is DFQATT, CDR2 SNEGSKA (reference sequence). CDR3 in amino acids: CSARDPTGFGETQYF.

The chain joins TRBV5-1 to TRBJ1-6; TCRdb gives TRBD1 as the D gene, but with no DNA this cannot be confirmed. The V gene's germline CDR1 is SGHRS and CDR2 YFSETQ. This CDR3 has 15 residues. CDR3: CASSPGTGVTSPLHF.

The rearrangement uses TRBV6-1 and TRBJ2-4; the TCRdb call, TRBD1, lacks DNA for checking. Germline assignment: CDR1 MNHNS and CDR2 SASEGT. The CDR3 spans 14 residues. CDR3 in amino acids: CASGSGGAGYIQYF.

The gene calls are TRBV5-4 and TRBJ1-1; with no DNA, the TCRdb D assignment of TRBD1 cannot be verified. The CDR3 runs 13 residues. CDR1 and CDR2 from the germline V gene are SGHNT and YYREEE (reference sequence). CDR3 amino acids: CASSLKGQTAAFF.

This chain uses TRBV5-1 with TRBJ2-5; TCRdb proposes TRBD1, but this gene call is untestable without DNA. The CDR3 has 17 residues. The germline V gene encodes CDR1 SGHRS and CDR2 YFSETQ. This CDR3 is CASSLGGVRPARETQYF.

The chain is built from TRBV6-2 or TRBV6-3 and TRBJ1-4; TCRdb's D gene call, TRBD1, goes unchecked for lack of DNA. CDR3 length: 21 amino acids. The V gene's germline CDR1 is MNHEY and CDR2 SVGEGT. The CDR3 protein is CASSSVFPGTGGFGTNEKLFF.

The chain links TRBV27 to TRBJ2-1; TCRdb proposes TRBD1, but this gene call is untestable without DNA. The CDR3 loop spans 19 amino acids. Germline V gene lookup returns CDR1 MNHEY and CDR2 SMNVEV (reference sequence). This CDR3 is CASSLRGARRGASYNEQFF.

The chain employs TRBV11-1 and TRBJ2-7; absent DNA, TCRdb's TRBD1 call cannot be checked. The CDR3 loop spans 16 amino acids. The germline V gene has CDR1 SGHAT and CDR2 FQDESV (reference sequence). The CDR3 sequence: CASSPHWTGKSYEQYF.

This chain links TRBV30 with TRBJ1-5; the TRBD1 assignment by TCRdb is unverifiable without DNA. The CDR3 is 14 amino acids. Germline V gene data show CDR1 as GTSNPN and CDR2 as SVGIG (reference sequence). The CDR3 region is CAWSSGTGDQPQHF.

The rearrangement links TRBV21-1 to TRBJ2-5. TRBV21-1 represents a pseudogene. The CDR3 totals 16 residues. CDR3 sequence: CASSPRGNPKGETQYF.

The genes are TRBV25-1 and TRBJ1-3. CDR1 is MGHDK and CDR2 is SYGVNS in the germline V gene. This CDR3 contains 20 residues. The CDR3 protein is CASSGSSGGGPESSGNTIYF.

The CDR3 reads CASSYSRGGRSSYNEQFF. V is TRBV6-2 or TRBV6-3 and J is TRBJ2-1; the D call of TRBD1 rests on TCRdb alone, since no DNA is present to check it. Per germline, CDR1 MNHEY and CDR2 SVGEGT. This CDR3 contains 18 residues.

V is TRBV6-4 and J is TRBJ2-1; the TCRdb call, TRBD2, lacks DNA for checking. The CDR3 has 18 amino acids. Germline loops: CDR1 MRHNA, CDR2 SNTAGT. CDR3: CASSDFGGLYGSYNEQFF.

CDR3 protein: CASSIAPWGDIRGTQYF. The chain couples TRBV19 to TRBJ2-5; TCRdb outputs TRBD1, but without DNA this stays unchecked. In germline, CDR1 is LNHDA, CDR2 SQIVND (reference sequence). The CDR3 contains 17 residues. Filled out from reference TRBV19 and TRBJ2-5, the complete variable domain reads DGGITQSPKYLFRKEGQNVTLSCEQNLNHDAMYWYRQDPGQGLRLIYYSQIVNDFQKGDIAEGYSVSREKKESFPLTVTSAQKNPTAFYLCASSIAPWGDIRGTQYFGPGTRLLVL.

The rearrangement links TRBV7-8 to TRBJ1-4. The V gene's germline CDR1 is SGHVS and CDR2 FQNEAQ. The CDR3 runs to 17 residues. CDR3 sequence reads: CASSLLTKASTNEKLFF.

This chain connects TRBV11-3 to TRBJ1-2; TCRdb's assignment of TRBD1 cannot be checked, as there is no DNA. This CDR3 is built from 17 residues. Germline V lookup: CDR1 SGHNT, CDR2 YENEEA. The CDR3 sequence: CASSSRSGQGVDYGYTF.

V gene TRBV3-1 combines with J gene TRBJ1-1. The length of the CDR3 is 14 residues. Germline V gene sequence: CDR1 LGHDT, CDR2 YNNKEL (reference sequence). CDR3 sequence: CASSQEGINTEAFF.

The CDR3 region is CASSYSTGRVGDTQYF. The genes are TRBV6-5 and TRBJ2-3; there is no DNA to check the TCRdb D call of TRBD1. This CDR3 contains 16 residues. Germline V gene data show CDR1 as MNHEY and CDR2 as SVGAGI.